The next 27 T cell receptor beta chains were all read from a single sample in a study of identifying expanded T cells in peripheral blood. The method was immunoSEQ multiplex PCR; TCRdb's version includes in-frame clones alone and lacks a portion of them. The sample lists about 86,000 clones, about 85% seen once, with around 4.5% in the top ten. Material: blood. These receptors all come from a person aged 18-70 years in good health.

This chain uses TRBV5-6 with TRBJ2-5, with no clear D. CDR1 is SGHDT and CDR2 is YYEEEE in the germline V gene. With 3 bases removed from V and 5 bases from J, the gap between germline ends came to 29 bases. The CDR3 spans 19 residues. CDR3 coding DNA: TGTGCCAGCAGCTCCGTGGGTCGAGAAGGGCCACGTGGAGCGGAGACCCAGTACTTC. This sequence encodes CASSSVGREGPRGAETQYF.

The chain uses TRBV6-6 and TRBJ2-5, with D hard to call. The CDR3 is 16 amino acids. V lost 7 bases, J lost 0 bases, and 18 bases lay in between. Per germline, CDR1 MNHNY and CDR2 SVGAGI (reference sequence). CDR3: CASTVPVGPDQETQYF. The DNA of the CDR3 is TGTGCCAGCACCGTGCCGGTGGGCCCGGACCAAGAGACCCAGTACTTC.

This clone was recorded once. The chain recombines TRBV30 with TRBJ1-2, with TRBD1 as a possible D gene (6 bases). Trimming cost V 4 bases and J 0 bases, with 18 bases left between them. Germline CDR1 reads GTSNPN; CDR2 reads SVGIG (reference sequence). The CDR3 runs to 16 residues. As DNA, the CDR3 is TGTGCCTGGAACGGATGGGACAAGCCCACTAACTATGGCTACACCTTC. Translated: CAWNGWDKPTNYGYTF. The full variable domain, rest sourced from reference TRBV30 and TRBJ1-2, is SQTIHQWPATLVQPVGSPLSLECTVEGTSNPNLYWYRQAAGRGLQLLFYSVGIGQISSEVPQNLSASRPQDRQFILSSKKLLLSDSGFYLCAWNGWDKPTNYGYTFGSGTRLTVV.

This clone has a single count. The V call is TRBV7-2, the J call TRBJ1-1; no reliable D call. Germline assignment: CDR1 SGHTA and CDR2 FQGNSA. Trimming cost V 5 bases and J 1 base, with 11 bases left between them. This CDR3 has 14 residues. CDR3 sequence: CASSRVSGNTEAFF. The DNA of the CDR3 is TGTGCCAGCAGCCGGGTTTCAGGGAACACTGAAGCTTTCTTT. The whole variable domain, remainder taken from reference TRBV7-2 and TRBJ1-1, is GAGVSQSPSNKVTEKGKDVELRCDPISGHTALYWYRQSLGQGLEFLIYFQGNSAPDKSGLPSDRFSAERTGGSVSTLTIQRTQQEDSAVYLCASSRVSGNTEAFFGQGTRLTVV.

This clone was seen only a few times. The V call is TRBV2, the J call TRBJ2-7; D remains unclear. The germline V gene has CDR1 SNHLY and CDR2 FYNNEI. CDR3 length equals 11 residues. V gave up 4 bases and J gave up 3 bases, with 4 bases separating them. Here the CDR3 DNA reads TGTGCCAGCAGTGGGCGCTACGAGCAGTACTTC. Protein sequence: CASSGRYEQYF. The complete variable domain, with remaining parts taken from reference TRBV2 and TRBJ2-7, reads EPEVTQTPSHQVTQMGQEVILRCVPISNHLYFYWYRQILGQKVEFLVSFYNNEISEKSEIFDDQFSVERPDGSNFTLKIRSTKLEDSAMYFCASSGRYEQYFGPGTRLTVT.

This clone occurred a few times. The chain combines TRBV15 with TRBJ2-1, with 8 nucleotides matching TRBD2. The germline gives CDR1 LNHNV, CDR2 YYDKDF (reference sequence). The CDR3 contains 17 residues. The V segment lost 8 bases and the J segment 7 bases; nucleotides outside the gene matches: 19. CDR3 loop: CATGRTRLARVQNEQFF. DNA of the CDR3: TGTGCCACCGGACGGACCCGACTAGCGAGGGTACAGAATGAGCAGTTCTTC.

The chain couples TRBV11-2 to TRBJ1-2, with 8 bases identical to TRBD1. The germline gives CDR1 SGHAT, CDR2 FQNNGV. V gave up 3 bases and J gave up 6 bases; unmatched junction bases: 18. The CDR3 extends over 18 amino acids. CDR3 DNA sequence: TGTGCCAGCAGCTTCAACGGGTTTTCGACAGGGGACGCGAATGGCTACACCTTC. Translating it yields CASSFNGFSTGDANGYTF. Combining the CDR3 with reference TRBV11-2 and TRBJ1-2 gives the whole variable domain EAGVAQSPRYKIIEKRQSVAFWCNPISGHATLYWYQQILGQGPKLLIQFQNNGVVDDSQLPKDRFSAERLKGVDSTLKIQPAKLEDSAVYLCASSFNGFSTGDANGYTFGSGTRLTVV.

The chain couples TRBV5-6 to TRBJ2-7, with a tentative D call TRBD2 (5 bases). The CDR3 consists of 15 residues. CDR1 is SGHDT and CDR2 is YYEEEE in the germline V gene. Between the trimmed V and J ends, which lost 0 bases and 1 base, there was a span of 11 bases. The CDR3 here is CASSLDPGRSYEQYF. The CDR3, as DNA: TGTGCCAGCAGCTTGGATCCGGGAAGATCCTACGAGCAGTACTTC.

V usage is TRBV30 and J usage is TRBJ1-6; weak D call: TRBD1 (5 bases). Trimming cost V 4 bases and J 6 bases, with 22 bases left between them. The CDR3 is made up of 17 amino acids. CDR1 GTSNPN and CDR2 SVGIG come from the germline V gene (reference sequence). The CDR3 DNA follows: TGTGCCTGGACTCGACAGAGTCTTAGGGTTGGTAATTCACCCCTCCACTTT. This translates into CAWTRQSLRVGNSPLHF.

In nucleotides, the CDR3 is TGTGCCAGCAGCCGGACTAGCCCCCCAGATACGCAGTATTTT. It specifies CASSRTSPPDTQYF. The V gene is TRBV6-5, the J gene TRBJ2-3, with TRBD2 identical over 8 bases. Germline assignment: CDR1 MNHEY and CDR2 SVGAGI. V was pared by 6 bases and J by 4 bases, with 6 bases of the junction left unmatched. This CDR3 is 14 amino acids long.

The chain carries TRBV29-1 and TRBJ1-1; 8 bases are shared with TRBD1. The V and J ends lost 2 bases and 1 base, in that order; junction bases with no gene match: 12. This CDR3 region has 17 residues. The germline gives CDR1 SQVTM, CDR2 ANQGSEA. The CDR3 DNA sequence: TGCAGCGTTGAACCCCCTCAGGGGGCGACGGGGAACACTGAAGCTTTCTTT. Translated, it gives CSVEPPQGATGNTEAFF.

The V gene is TRBV27, the J gene TRBJ1-4; D gene unclear. The germline V and J ends were trimmed by 6 bases and 1 base, with 9 bases remaining between them. CDR1 MNHEY and CDR2 SMNVEV come from the germline V gene (reference sequence). The CDR3 sequence is 14 residues long. CDR3 nucleotide sequence: TGTGCCAGCAGCTCCAAATTAACTAATGAAAAACTGTTTTTT. It specifies CASSSKLTNEKLFF.

The chain links TRBV18 to TRBJ1-1; D is uncertain. V lost 7 bases, J lost 4 bases, and 10 bases lay in between. This CDR3 is 12 amino acids long. Germline values: CDR1 KGHSH, CDR2 LQKENI. Here the CDR3 DNA reads TGTGCCAGCTTCGGATATTCCACTGAAGCTTTCTTT. Its translation: CASFGYSTEAFF. Looking up the rest from reference TRBV18 and TRBJ1-1 gives the full variable domain: NAGVMQNPRHLVRRRGQEARLRCSPMKGHSHVYWYRQLPEEGLKFMVYLQKENIIDESGMPKERFSAEFPKEGPSILRIQQVVRGDSAAYFCASFGYSTEAFFGQGTRLTVV.

The count of this clone is one. The conserved final phenylalanine or tryptophan is absent from the CDR3, which likely points to a read error. This sequence joins TRBV19 and TRBJ1-2; no firm D call. The germline CDR1 and CDR2 sequences are LNHDA and SQIVND (reference sequence). The CDR3 is 11 amino acids. Trimming took 3 bases from V and 8 from J, leaving 7 bases between them. This CDR3 reads CASSIGVGYTL. Here the CDR3 DNA reads TGTGCCAGTAGTATTGGAGTCGGCTACACCCTC.

This rearrangement joins TRBV9 to TRBJ2-3, with a weak D call TRBD1 (6 bases). Germline assignment: CDR1 SGDLS and CDR2 YYNGEE. The CDR3 is made up of 16 amino acids. Trimming removed 4 bases at V and 3 bases at J, with 18 bases between. CDR3 bases: TGTGCCAGCAGCCCGCGAAGGGGGACGGGTACAGATACGCAGTATTTT. Protein product: CASSPRRGTGTDTQYF. Using reference TRBV9 and TRBJ2-3 for the parts outside the CDR3, the full variable domain is DSGVTQTPKHLITATGQRVTLRCSPRSGDLSVYWYQQSLDQGLQFLIQYYNGEERAKGNILERFSAQQFPDLHSELNLSSLELGDSALYFCASSPRRGTGTDTQYFGPGTRLTVL.

The chain recombines TRBV27 with TRBJ2-2; D might be TRBD2 (6 bases). This CDR3 contains 15 residues. With 1 base removed from V and 6 bases from J, the gap between germline ends came to 12 bases. The germline V gene has CDR1 MNHEY and CDR2 SMNVEV (reference sequence). The CDR3 spells CASSLLRGKAGELFF. CDR3 nucleotides: TGTGCCAGCAGTTTATTGCGGGGAAAGGCCGGGGAGCTGTTTTTT.

The chain joins TRBV19 to TRBJ1-2; D ambiguous. The CDR3 extends over 12 amino acids. The germline CDR1 and CDR2 sequences are LNHDA and SQIVND (reference sequence). Trimming pared 3 bases from V and 4 bases from J, leaving 6 bases between. CDR3 in DNA: TGTGCCAGTAGTATCCCTGGCTATGGCTACACCTTC. Its translation: CASSIPGYGYTF.

The rearrangement uses TRBV29-1 and TRBJ2-3, with 7 positions matching TRBD1. Per germline, CDR1 SQVTM and CDR2 ANQGSEA. The CDR3 is made up of 13 amino acids. The V segment lost 5 bases and the J segment 3 bases; nucleotides outside the gene matches: 5. The CDR3 loop reads CSVHRDSTDTQYF. The CDR3 DNA sequence: TGCAGCGTTCATCGGGACAGTACAGATACGCAGTATTTT.

This clone was seen a few times. The chain recombines TRBV6-1 with TRBJ1-4, with D tentatively TRBD1 (5 bases). Germline lookup yields CDR1 MNHNS and CDR2 SASEGT. Trimming removed 3 bases at V and 8 bases at J, with 13 bases between. There are 14 residues in the CDR3. CDR3 amino acids: CASSDNRLYEKLFF. In DNA form, the CDR3 reads TGTGCCAGCAGTGATAACAGGTTGTACGAAAAACTGTTTTTT.

The chain uses TRBV5-1 and TRBJ2-7; tentative D call: TRBD1 (6 bases). Trimming removed 4 bases at V and 0 bases at J, with 11 bases between. The CDR3 totals 14 residues. The V gene's germline CDR1 is SGHRS and CDR2 YFSETQ. As DNA, the CDR3 is TGCGCCAGCAGCCAGGGGCCGATCTCCTACGAGCAGTACTTC. This gives the protein CASSQGPISYEQYF.

The chain links TRBV27 to TRBJ1-2; tentatively, D is TRBD1 (5 bases). V shed 6 bases and J shed 0 bases, with 14 bases lying between them. The CDR3 loop spans 15 amino acids. Germline values: CDR1 MNHEY, CDR2 SMNVEV (reference sequence). The CDR3 DNA is TGTGCCAGCAGGTTGGCAGGGACCCCTAACTATGGCTACACCTTC. Its translation: CASRLAGTPNYGYTF.

The rearrangement joins TRBV11-2 to TRBJ2-3; no firm D call. The CDR3 runs 15 residues. The V and J ends lost 5 bases and 0 bases respectively, with 12 bases between them. CDR1 SGHAT and CDR2 FQNNGV come from the germline V gene. CDR3 coding DNA: TGTGCCAGCAGCCCGAGGCCCATTAGCACAGATACGCAGTATTTT. Translated, it gives CASSPRPISTDTQYF.

This rearrangement joins TRBV4-1 to TRBJ1-5, with D unclear. The germline V and J ends were trimmed by 8 bases and 0 bases, with 11 bases remaining between them. CDR3 length: 14 amino acids. The V gene's germline CDR1 is MGHRA and CDR2 YSYEKL. The CDR3 is CASGSAGSNQPQHF. CDR3 nucleotides: TGCGCCAGCGGAAGTGCCGGTAGCAATCAGCCCCAGCATTTT.

This rearrangement joins TRBV11-2 to TRBJ2-3, with 7 bases aligning to TRBD1. The V gene end was trimmed by 3 bases and the J gene end by 7 bases; junction bases not matched to a gene: 7. Germline CDR1 and CDR2: SGHAT and FQNNGV. The CDR3 spans 14 residues. CDR3: CASSFAGGPNTQYF. CDR3 DNA sequence: TGTGCCAGCAGCTTTGCAGGGGGACCGAATACGCAGTATTTT. The full variable domain, rest sourced from reference TRBV11-2 and TRBJ2-3, is EAGVAQSPRYKIIEKRQSVAFWCNPISGHATLYWYQQILGQGPKLLIQFQNNGVVDDSQLPKDRFSAERLKGVDSTLKIQPAKLEDSAVYLCASSFAGGPNTQYFGPGTRLTVL.

This chain uses TRBV25-1 with TRBJ1-5, with a tentative D call TRBD1 (6 bases). Trimming shortened V by 5 bases and J by 6 bases, and 17 bases separated the two germline ends. The CDR3 spans 15 residues. The germline gives CDR1 MGHDK, CDR2 SYGVNS. The CDR3, as DNA: TGTGCCAGCAGTCCCCGGGGCGGGGGCATTCAGCCCCAGCATTTT. Protein product: CASSPRGGGIQPQHF.

The chain is built from TRBV6-5 and TRBJ1-4; D unclear. CDR1 MNHEY and CDR2 SVGAGI come from the germline V gene. The CDR3 length is 16 residues. V lost 2 bases and J 3 bases, leaving 13 bases between the germline ends. CDR3 sequence (DNA): TGTGCCAGCAGTTACACCCTCCCGGCCTCTAATGAAAAACTGTTTTTT. It translates to CASSYTLPASNEKLFF.

V usage is TRBV7-6 and J usage is TRBJ2-1, with a weak D call TRBD2 (6 bases). V shed 7 bases and J shed 5 bases, with 18 bases lying between them. The CDR3 is 15 residues long. Germline V CDR1 and CDR2: SGHVS, FNYEAQ. The DNA for the CDR3 is TGTGCCAGCAAAGGGGAGGTGTGGGGAAACAATGAGCAGTTCTTC. Protein product: CASKGEVWGNNEQFF.